This T cell receptor beta chain emerged from a study of OX40 agonist ivuxolimab in advanced cancers. Study summary: An anti-OX40 (CD134) antibody with agonistic activity, ivuxolimab, was administered to patients. Six ivuxolimab dose levels, 0.01 to 10 mg/kg, were given intravenously every 2 weeks. Three dose-escalation patients had partial responses: one with hepatocellular carcinoma and two with cutaneous melanoma.

TCRdb keeps only in-frame clones here, not all; method: immunoSEQ multiplex PCR. The sample lists under 95,000 clones; roughly 88% were seen once. As regards this clone: A junction boundary mismatches the germline segment, possibly from a read error. Other DNA variants within this sample encode the same CDR3.

Patients were ineligible given autoimmune disease history or systemic immunosuppression. Per germline, CDR1 GTSNPN and CDR2 SVGIG (reference sequence). There are 12 residues in the CDR3. Sample: CD4+ or CD8+ T cells sorted from blood, taken in a trial of the OX40 agonist ivuxolimab. This sequence was found in an adult with an advanced solid tumor such as melanoma, head and neck, liver or kidney cancer. The rearrangement uses TRBV30 and TRBJ1-5; D might be TRBD1 (6 bases). The CDR3 is CAWGGIPRGGSF. The CDR3 nucleotides are TGTGCCTGGGGTGGGATCCCGAGGGGGGGATCTTTT.